Presented here are 26 T cell receptor beta chains from one specimen sequenced in a study of blood T cell repertoires in COVID-19. The table came from immunoSEQ multiplex PCR; TCRdb's copy has only in-frame clones and leaves some out. Of approximately 100,000 clones listed, about 85% are singletons. Sequencing was performed on peripheral blood. The receptors were sampled from a woman in her sixties or seventies with active or convalescent COVID-19.

The V and J genes are TRBV10-3 and TRBJ1-5; 7 nucleotides agree with TRBD1. V dropped 4 bases and J dropped 6; count of bases not matched to a gene: 6. This CDR3 comprises 14 residues. CDR1 and CDR2 (germline): ENHRY, SYGVKD. The DNA of the CDR3 is TGTGCCATCAGTGGACAGGGAGCTGGTCAGCCCCAGCATTTT. Protein product: CAISGQGAGQPQHF.

About this clone: At one of its ends the junction is not consistent with the germline gene, which may arise from a read error. The sample carries other DNA sequences with the same CDR3. The V and J genes are TRBV7-9 and TRBJ2-7; 8 bases line up with TRBD1. In germline, CDR1 is SEHNR, CDR2 FQNEAQ (reference sequence). The CDR3 extends over 15 amino acids. The CDR3 reads CASSPTSGTGHEQYF. CDR3 nucleotide sequence: TGTGCCAGCAGTCCCACCTCCGGGACAGGTCACGAACAGTACTTC.

This rearrangement joins TRBV5-1 to TRBJ1-6; 9 positions match TRBD1. V lost 3 bases to trimming and J lost 8 bases; unmatched junction nucleotides: 3. The CDR3 sequence is 14 residues long. Germline V CDR1 and CDR2: SGHRS, YFSETQ. CDR3 protein: CASSSQGAYSPLHF. The CDR3 DNA reads TGCGCCAGCAGCTCACAGGGGGCGTATTCACCCCTCCACTTT.

CDR3 protein: CASSLEGRSTEAFF. The CDR3, as DNA: TGTGCCAGCAGCTTAGAGGGGAGGTCCACTGAAGCTTTCTTT. The chain carries TRBV11-1 and TRBJ1-1; tentatively, D is TRBD1 (5 bases). V was trimmed by 1 base and J by 4 bases, leaving 10 bases between them. Germline V lookup: CDR1 SGHAT, CDR2 FQDESV (reference sequence). The CDR3 extends over 14 amino acids.

The V call is TRBV2, the J call TRBJ2-5; TRBD2 matches 8 bases. Germline V lookup: CDR1 SNHLY, CDR2 FYNNEI. There are 14 residues in the CDR3. V shed 6 bases and J 2 bases; nucleotides not matched to a gene: 5. CDR3 loop: CASRRGTSQETQYF. The CDR3 nucleotides are TGTGCCAGCAGAAGAGGGACTAGTCAAGAGACCCAGTACTTC. Full variable domain (missing parts from reference TRBV2 and TRBJ2-5): EPEVTQTPSHQVTQMGQEVILRCVPISNHLYFYWYRQILGQKVEFLVSFYNNEISEKSEIFDDQFSVERPDGSNFTLKIRSTKLEDSAMYFCASRRGTSQETQYFGPGTRLLVL.

CDR3 loop: CASSPDRLFYEQYF. The CDR3 coding sequence is TGTGCCAGCAGCCCCGACAGGCTCTTCTACGAGCAGTACTTC. The V and J genes are TRBV11-2 and TRBJ2-7, with a tentative D call TRBD1 (6 bases). The CDR3 has 14 amino acids. The germline V and J ends were trimmed by 5 bases and 3 bases, with 14 bases remaining between them. The germline V gene encodes CDR1 SGHAT and CDR2 FQNNGV. The full variable domain, completed using reference TRBV11-2 and TRBJ2-7, is EAGVAQSPRYKIIEKRQSVAFWCNPISGHATLYWYQQILGQGPKLLIQFQNNGVVDDSQLPKDRFSAERLKGVDSTLKIQPAKLEDSAVYLCASSPDRLFYEQYFGPGTRLTVT.

V is TRBV6-6 and J is TRBJ1-1, with D maybe TRBD1 (6 bases). V was pared by 2 bases and J by 4 bases, with 11 bases between. Germline V gene data show CDR1 as MNHNY and CDR2 as SVGAGI (reference sequence). The CDR3 has 14 residues. The CDR3 is CASSYGDTGTEAFF. CDR3 nucleotide sequence: TGTGCCAGCAGTTACGGGGACACCGGCACTGAAGCTTTCTTT.

The chain joins TRBV30 to TRBJ1-2; D is unclear. Germline values: CDR1 GTSNPN, CDR2 SVGIG (reference sequence). V shed 1 base and J shed 5 bases, with 8 bases lying between them. The CDR3 extends over 12 amino acids. CDR3 sequence: CAWSDSSYGYTF. The CDR3 DNA reads as TGTGCCTGGAGTGACTCAAGTTATGGCTACACCTTC.

This sequence joins TRBV12-3 or TRBV12-4 and TRBJ2-1; D is unclear. This CDR3 is 12 amino acids long. The ends were cut back, 0 bases at V and 6 bases at J, with 3 bases in the middle. The CDR3, as DNA: TGTGCCAGCAGTTTAGCCCTCAATGAGCAGTTCTTC. Its translation is CASSLALNEQFF.

This chain connects TRBV2 to TRBJ1-2; D not resolved. V gave up 6 bases and J gave up 6 bases, with 14 bases separating them. CDR3 length equals 13 residues. The germline gives CDR1 SNHLY, CDR2 FYNNEI. The CDR3 nucleotides read TGTGCCAGCAGCGGTACAGCGGAGGATGGCTACACCTTC. It specifies CASSGTAEDGYTF.

The chain is built from TRBV9 and TRBJ2-3; 10 positions agree with TRBD2. V lost 1 base to trimming and J lost 1 base; unmatched junction nucleotides: 0. There are 15 residues in the CDR3. The germline V gene has CDR1 SGDLS and CDR2 YYNGEE. Here the CDR3 reads CASSVLAGGTDTQYF. The CDR3 bases are TGTGCCAGCAGCGTACTAGCGGGGGGCACAGATACGCAGTATTTT.

The V call is TRBV29-1, the J call TRBJ2-2; D is unclear. Trimming took off 3 bases at V and 3 bases at J, with 11 bases between the two ends. This CDR3 contains 14 residues. CDR1 and CDR2 from the germline V gene are SQVTM and ANQGSEA. CDR3 coding DNA: TGCAGCGTTGAGGGCCCACTGGACACCGGGGAGCTGTTTTTT. Its protein is CSVEGPLDTGELFF.

The rearrangement links TRBV6-2 or TRBV6-3 to TRBJ2-7, with a possible D match to TRBD2 (5 bases). Germline values: CDR1 MNHEY, CDR2 SVGEGT. This CDR3 spans 17 amino acids. V gave up 4 bases and J gave up 0 bases, with 19 bases separating them. In DNA form, the CDR3 reads TGTGCCAGCAGTTCCCACTCGATTAGCGTGAGCTCCTACGAGCAGTACTTC. This gives the protein CASSSHSISVSSYEQYF.

The V gene is TRBV10-1, the J gene TRBJ2-1, with 7 bases matching TRBD2. V lost 3 bases, J lost 2 bases, and 7 bases stayed unmatched. The V gene's germline CDR1 is WNHNN and CDR2 SYGVQD (reference sequence). This CDR3 spans 16 amino acids. The CDR3 DNA sequence: TGCGCCAGCAGTGATCGGCTAGCGGAAACCTACAATGAGCAGTTCTTC. Protein: CASSDRLAETYNEQFF.

The rearrangement links TRBV19 to TRBJ2-3; TRBD2 aligns across 11 bases. Germline V gene sequence: CDR1 LNHDA, CDR2 SQIVND (reference sequence). The CDR3 length is 12 residues. J lost 5 bases, V lost 11 bases, and 3 bases had no gene match. CDR3 in DNA: TGTGCCGTAGCGGGGGGGCTAGATACGCAGTATTTT. This sequence encodes CAVAGGLDTQYF.

The chain has TRBV30 and TRBJ2-7; D is ambiguous. The V gene lost 0 bases and the J gene lost 0 bases, with 9 bases spanning the gap. The CDR3 length is 14 residues. CDR1 and CDR2 from the germline V gene are GTSNPN and SVGIG (reference sequence). The CDR3 coding sequence is TGTGCCTGGAGTGTTGGCGGTAGCTCCTACGAGCAGTACTTC. As protein: CAWSVGGSSYEQYF.

This sequence joins TRBV30 and TRBJ1-5; TRBD1 is a possible D gene (5 bases). The V end was cut by 5 bases, the J end by 2 bases, with 16 bases between. This CDR3 comprises 15 residues. Germline-derived CDR1 and CDR2 are GTSNPN and SVGIG (reference sequence). The CDR3, as DNA: TGTGCCTGGCAAACTAAAACAGGCGGCAATCAGCCCCAGCATTTT. Translating gives CAWQTKTGGNQPQHF.

This chain uses TRBV3-1 (or the pseudogene TRBV3-2) with TRBJ2-7; TRBD1 is a possible D gene (5 bases). Trimming pared 6 bases from V and 6 bases from J, leaving 15 bases between. The germline V gene encodes CDR1 LGHDT and CDR2 YNNKEL (reference sequence). The CDR3 is 13 residues long. The CDR3 here is CASSIWTRTEQYF. The CDR3 bases are TGTGCCAGCAGTATATGGACAAGAACCGAGCAGTACTTC.

This chain joins TRBV7-2 and TRBJ2-3; 11 nucleotides line up with TRBD1. J lost 2 bases, V lost 5 bases, and 6 bases had no gene match. Germline CDR1 SGHTA, CDR2 FQGNSA. The CDR3 contains 16 residues. The CDR3 DNA reads as TGTGCCAGCAGCGATCGGACAGGGGGCCTCACAGATACGCAGTATTTT. Translation: CASSDRTGGLTDTQYF. The entire variable domain, with the rest obtained from reference TRBV7-2 and TRBJ2-3, is as follows: GAGVSQSPSNKVTEKGKDVELRCDPISGHTALYWYRQSLGQGLEFLIYFQGNSAPDKSGLPSDRFSAERTGGSVSTLTIQRTQQEDSAVYLCASSDRTGGLTDTQYFGPGTRLTVL.

This clone was seen once. The chain couples TRBV5-1 to TRBJ2-1; 14 bases line up with TRBD2. Germline loops: CDR1 SGHRS, CDR2 YFSETQ. The junction had 1 base not matched to a gene; V was cut back by 3 bases and J by 2 bases. This CDR3 region has 16 residues. The CDR3 DNA is TGCGCCAGCAGCTGGGGACTAGCGGGGGCCTACAATGAGCAGTTCTTC. Protein product: CASSWGLAGAYNEQFF. Complete variable domain (other parts from reference TRBV5-1 and TRBJ2-1): KAGVTQTPRYLIKTRGQQVTLSCSPISGHRSVSWYQQTPGQGLQFLFEYFSETQRNKGNFPGRFSGRQFSNSRSEMNVSTLELGDSALYLCASSWGLAGAYNEQFFGPGTRLTVL.

This clone was found once. The chain is built from TRBV28 and TRBJ1-1; a possible D gene is TRBD1 (6 bases). The CDR3 covers 13 residues. V was cut by 5 bases and J by 4 bases, with 11 bases left in between. Germline-derived CDR1 and CDR2 are MDHEN and SYDVKM. The CDR3 DNA reads TGTGCCAGCAGTACCACAGGGAGCACTGAAGCTTTCTTT. Its translation: CASSTTGSTEAFF.

This chain uses TRBV28 with TRBJ2-2, with 10 bases matching TRBD2. Trimming cost V 4 bases and J 0 bases; bases outside gene matches: 5. The CDR3 length is 17 residues. Germline V gives CDR1 MDHEN, CDR2 SYDVKM. CDR3 bases: TGTGCCAGCAGTTGGACAGGACTAGCGGCGAACACCGGGGAGCTGTTTTTT. Its protein is CASSWTGLAANTGELFF.

The chain recombines TRBV7-2 with TRBJ2-1; D unresolved. Germline loops: CDR1 SGHTA, CDR2 FQGNSA. CDR3 length: 14 residues. Trimming cost V 2 bases and J 7 bases, with 12 bases left between them. CDR3 loop: CASSLNSYTNEQFF. The CDR3 DNA reads TGTGCCAGCAGCTTAAACTCCTATACGAATGAGCAGTTCTTC.

The chain employs TRBV30 and TRBJ2-7; 8 nucleotides align to TRBD2. In germline, CDR1 is GTSNPN, CDR2 SVGIG (reference sequence). This CDR3 region has 14 residues. J gave up 2 bases and V 0 bases, and 3 bases lay outside the gene matches. The CDR3 loop is CAWSVFSGAYEQYF. The CDR3 nucleotides are TGTGCCTGGAGTGTATTTAGCGGGGCCTACGAGCAGTACTTC.

The CDR3 bases are TGTGCCAGCCGGGAGGCCCCCGCCGGGGAGCTGTTTTTT. Translation gives CASREAPAGELFF. The V gene is TRBV2, the J gene TRBJ2-2, with TRBD2 matching over 7 bases. V lost 8 bases to trimming and J lost 6 bases; unmatched junction nucleotides: 6. Germline V lookup: CDR1 SNHLY, CDR2 FYNNEI. CDR3 size: 13 residues.

This clone was observed a few times. V gene TRBV2 combines with J gene TRBJ2-1; tentative D call: TRBD1 (6 bases). Trimming pared 7 bases from V and 1 base from J, leaving 14 bases between. This CDR3 has 15 amino acids. The V gene's germline CDR1 is SNHLY and CDR2 FYNNEI. CDR3 protein: CASTRGRGSYNEQFF. The CDR3, as DNA: TGTGCCAGCACCCGGGGCAGGGGATCCTACAATGAGCAGTTCTTC.